This T cell receptor (beta chain) came from a study of metastatic and nonmetastatic thyroid tumors. Study-level background: Repertoire comparisons spanned blood and tumor or nodule tissue from malignant and benign thyroid patients.

This CDR3 has 12 amino acids. CDR1 is MNHEY, CDR2 SMNVEV, per germline (reference sequence). Losses at the gene ends were 9 bases for V and 4 bases for J; bases not matched to a gene: 5. Thyroid surgery took place with no prior treatment in any patient. Study-wide findings and caveats: In blood and tumor, TCR beta diversity was reportedly significantly higher in malignant thyroid tumors than in benign nodules.

Authors' methods: Clinicopathological groups supplied CDR3 differences that were used to build a distant-metastasis classifier for papillary thyroid cancer. Via MiXCR, TCRdb re-called the PCR reads. TCRdb's processing, not the study's, gives the V and J calls here. This sample has about 39,000 clones; 15% to 20% occur once, and the top ten carry roughly an eighth. This clone was recorded many times. Its antigen is unidentified. This chain connects TRBV27 to TRBJ1-2; 7 positions match TRBD1. The sequence was obtained from a female donor with papillary thyroid cancer or a benign thyroid nodule (not recorded which). Some clones in this sample may be carry-over from other donors' samples. The sample was tumor tissue. CDR3 in DNA: TGTGCCAGTAGACAGGGCGGCTATGGCTACACCTTC. Encoded protein: CASRQGGYGYTF.